Listed below are T cell receptor beta chains from one sample, sequenced in a study of Ad26.COV2.S vaccination and SARS-CoV-2 variants. Clones were read by immunoSEQ multiplex PCR, and TCRdb kept only the in-frame ones, dropping some. The sample carries some 370,000 clones, about four fifths recorded once. The sample in question was peripheral blood, obtained in a trial of Ad26.COV2.S vaccine versus placebo. Receptor source: a person aged 18 to 65 who received the Ad26.COV2.S COVID-19 vaccine or a placebo. The conserved cysteine and the conserved F or W are not part of the CDR3 here. Size is stated for part of the rows, as once, few or many counts, or as a class when the clone is expanded.

size	V	CDR3
.	TRBV5-1	ASSLSSQETQY
.	TRBV30	AYRTSLIGELF
.	TRBV9	ASSVGLWDNYEQY
.	TRBV4-1	ASSRRRDGTSGVAF
.	TRBV4-1	ASSPGSSYEQY
.	TRBV9	ASSAGGQGTDTQY
.	TRBV6-6	ASSYSMGALNTEAF
few	TRBV4-1	ASSHPLKSSTGELF
.	TRBV7-9	ASRDREYGYT
.	TRBV5-1	ASSLQRGRAETQY
.	TRBV6-1	ASSESRSWGEQF
.	TRBV15	ATSREGSYQGNEKLF
once	TRBV9	ASSVSASGNTGELF
.	TRBV6-2/TRBV6-3	ASSYRGSGNTIY
.	TRBV3-1/TRBV3-2	ASSHFPAGGRTDTQY
.	TRBV7-6	ASSAARARSSGNTIY
.	TRBV24-1	ATSEARTNTGELF
.	TRBV6-2/TRBV6-3	ASSSGPQLTGELF
.	TRBV5-1	ASSGLGSGNTIY
once	TRBV7-9	ASTEAF
.	TRBV14	ASSRGTGYSPLH
.	TRBV3-1/TRBV3-2	ASSQDAPASGSWEQF
.	TRBV25-1	ASSEYRQEDYEQY
.	TRBV6-1	ASSSGTGKNEQF
.	TRBV7-9	ASSLDYYGYT
.	TRBV19	ASKRLAGDQDTQY
.	TRBV5-1	ASSLEGTFGS
.	TRBV11-3	ASSPASGRQDEQY
.	TRBV4-1	ASSQVRGGASRDTQY
.	TRBV2	ASSDPSGFNYEQY
.	TRBV11-3	ASSTNIGTEAF
.	TRBV7-7	ASSRPYEQY
.	TRBV6-4	ASSDNWPLYNQPQH
.	TRBV5-1	ASSFGLGRGYNEQF
.	TRBV6-5	ASSYREGDQPQH
.	TRBV9	ASTRDPTLSGANVLT
.	TRBV7-2	ASSNPGLALDWGELF
.	TRBV7-8	ASSPRGLAGGRWQETQY
.	TRBV28	ASSKQGILGYT
.	TRBV10-1	ASQASGNYEQY
.	TRBV18	ASSPQTGNKETQY
.	TRBV5-1	ASSLEATKETQY
.	TRBV7-9	ASSSTHAQVPYEQY
.	TRBV11-2	ASSLARGRGYT
few	TRBV12-3/TRBV12-4	ASSRVRVSF
.	TRBV15	ATSRDATGNYGYT
.	TRBV5-1	ASRLDVLTTEAF
many	TRBV11-3	ASSSTSATNEKLF
.	TRBV6-1	ASSEAATNTEAF
.	TRBV6-5	ASSYEAGGYNEQF
.	TRBV19	ASRTDFQAEAF
.	TRBV6-4	ASSDGTGGNYGYT
once	TRBV21-1	ASVGGETQY
.	TRBV5-6	ASSDSYGYT
.	TRBV19	ASSLSLRGLNTEAF